These 24 T cell receptor beta chains share one sample of origin, sequenced in a study of cytomegalovirus exposure and HLA in healthy donors. PCR employed 60 Vbeta and 13 Jbeta primers. The method was immunoSEQ multiplex PCR; TCRdb's version includes in-frame clones alone and lacks a portion of them. The data hold roughly 200,000 clones, with about 88% observed a single time. The sequenced material came from PBMCs. All receptors derive from a woman aged 25 to 39 in good health and CMV-seronegative.

The J gene is TRBJ2-7, the V gene TRBV19; TRBD2 agrees at 8 bases. CDR1 LNHDA and CDR2 SQIVND come from the germline V gene (reference sequence). The CDR3 consists of 16 residues. The V gene end was trimmed by 5 bases and the J gene end by 1 base; junction bases not matched to a gene: 10. The CDR3 is CASSAFSGIGSYEQYF. The CDR3, as DNA: TGTGCCAGTAGTGCATTTAGCGGGATTGGATCCTACGAGCAGTACTTC.

The chain has TRBV11-2 and TRBJ2-2; TRBD2 matches 7 bases. The CDR3 extends over 14 amino acids. J gave up 1 base and V 10 bases, and 6 bases lay outside the gene matches. Germline assignment: CDR1 SGHAT and CDR2 FQNNGV. Here the CDR3 DNA reads TGTGCCACCCGGGGGGTTCGGAACACCGGGGAGCTGTTTTTT. Translation gives CATRGVRNTGELFF.

The V call is TRBV5-6, the J call TRBJ1-3, with TRBD1 matching 7 bases. V shed 7 bases, J shed 0 bases, and the junction held 4 bases outside the gene matches. Germline lookup yields CDR1 SGHDT and CDR2 YYEEEE. The CDR3 is 14 residues long. CDR3 bases: TGTGCCAGCTTACAGGGGAACTCTGGAAACACCATATATTTT. It yields the protein CASLQGNSGNTIYF.

J is TRBJ2-1 and V is TRBV5-1; 10 positions match TRBD2. CDR3 size: 15 residues. V lost 4 bases and J lost 5; bases outside the gene matches: 6. The germline gives CDR1 SGHRS, CDR2 YFSETQ. The DNA for the CDR3 is TGCGCCAGCAGCCCCTCTAGCGGGAGCCACAATGAGCAGTTCTTC. It yields the protein CASSPSSGSHNEQFF.

Here the CDR3 reads CASSPPGQAFYGYTF. The CDR3 nucleotides are TGTGCCAGCAGTCCTCCGGGACAGGCCTTCTATGGCTACACCTTC. The chain couples TRBV2 to TRBJ1-2; TRBD1 matches 8 bases. Germline V gene sequence: CDR1 SNHLY, CDR2 FYNNEI. V trimming: 5 bases; J trimming: 4 bases; junction bases outside the gene matches: 9. CDR3 length equals 15 residues.

This chain links TRBV27 with TRBJ2-1; TRBD2 aligns across 7 bases. There are 14 residues in the CDR3. Looked up from germline, CDR1 is MNHEY and CDR2 is SMNVEV (reference sequence). With 3 bases clipped from V and 3 bases from J, the junction kept 2 bases outside the gene matches. DNA of the CDR3: TGTGCCAGCAGTTTCGCTAGCGGCTACAATGAGCAGTTCTTC. Amino acid sequence: CASSFASGYNEQFF.

This chain joins TRBV5-4 and TRBJ2-1; 9 bases agree with TRBD1. After removal of 3 bases from V and 6 bases from J, the junction contained 7 bases not matched to a gene. This CDR3 is 15 amino acids long. CDR1 is SGHNT and CDR2 is YYREEE in the germline V gene (reference sequence). The CDR3 region has the DNA TGTGCCAGCAGCTCCGGGACAGGGTTTTTCAATGAGCAGTTCTTC. Encoded protein: CASSSGTGFFNEQFF. The full variable domain, rest sourced from reference TRBV5-4 and TRBJ2-1, is ETGVTQSPTHLIKTRGQQVTLRCSSQSGHNTVSWYQQALGQGPQFIFQYYREEENGRGNFPPRFSGLQFPNYSSELNVNALELDDSALYLCASSSGTGFFNEQFFGPGTRLTVL.

This clone was detected once. The gene calls are TRBV10-3 and TRBJ2-6; D is unclear. V shed 0 bases and J shed 0 bases, with 9 bases lying between them. CDR3 length: 17 amino acids. CDR1 and CDR2 from the germline V gene are ENHRY and SYGVKD. CDR3 residues: CAISESPAVSGANVLTF. In DNA form, the CDR3 reads TGTGCCATCAGTGAGTCTCCTGCGGTCTCTGGGGCCAACGTCCTGACTTTC.

The chain is built from TRBV30 and TRBJ2-6, with D possibly TRBD1 on 6 matching bases. Trimming cost V 3 bases and J 0 bases, with 12 bases left between them. Germline V CDR1 and CDR2: GTSNPN, SVGIG (reference sequence). This CDR3 is 16 amino acids long. The CDR3 DNA reads TGTGCCTGGAGCCGGCAAGGGGGCTCTGGGGCCAACGTCCTGACTTTC. As protein: CAWSRQGGSGANVLTF.

The rearrangement uses TRBV13 and TRBJ2-4; D gene ambiguous. This CDR3 has 16 amino acids. The germline V and J ends were trimmed by 2 bases and 1 base, with 12 bases remaining between them. Germline values: CDR1 PRHDT, CDR2 FYEKMQ (reference sequence). The CDR3 nucleotides are TGTGCCAGCAGCTTAAGTCTGGGCATTGCCAAAAACATTCAGTACTTC. This encodes CASSLSLGIAKNIQYF.

This sequence joins TRBV19 and TRBJ1-2; tentative D call: TRBD1 (6 bases). CDR3 size: 12 residues. In germline, CDR1 is LNHDA, CDR2 SQIVND (reference sequence). Trimming took 5 bases from V and 4 from J, leaving 8 bases between them. The CDR3 loop is CASSETGYGYTF. In DNA form, the CDR3 reads TGTGCCAGTAGTGAGACAGGCTATGGCTACACCTTC.

The J gene is TRBJ1-1, the V gene TRBV18; D gene uncertain. V was cut by 0 bases and J by 4 bases, with 3 bases left in between. CDR3 size: 12 residues. From germline, CDR1 is KGHSH and CDR2 LQKENI. The CDR3 DNA sequence: TGTGCCAGCTCACCACCCGGCACTGAAGCTTTCTTT. This sequence encodes CASSPPGTEAFF.

This clone was recorded once. The chain couples TRBV9 to TRBJ2-1; TRBD2 matches at 13 bases. The CDR3 consists of 15 residues. CDR1 is SGDLS and CDR2 is YYNGEE in the germline V gene. With 6 bases clipped from V and 6 bases from J, the junction kept 6 bases outside the gene matches. CDR3 region: CASTPLAGGPNEQFF. The DNA for the CDR3 is TGTGCCAGCACCCCACTAGCGGGAGGGCCCAATGAGCAGTTCTTC.

This clone was found once. The chain combines TRBV6-1 with TRBJ1-3; no definite D call. V lost 9 bases to trimming and J lost 0 bases, with 9 bases between them. CDR1 is MNHNS and CDR2 is SASEGT in the germline V gene. The CDR3 is 13 residues long. This CDR3 reads CASSEGSGNTIYF. Written as DNA, the CDR3 is TGTGCCAGTTCGGAGGGCTCTGGAAACACCATATATTTT.

This rearrangement joins TRBV9 to TRBJ1-1; D remains unclear. The length of the CDR3 is 14 residues. Trimming left V 3 bases short and J 11 bases short, with 20 bases between. CDR1 and CDR2 from the germline V gene are SGDLS and YYNGEE. CDR3: CASSEAGRSDQAFF. The CDR3 DNA follows: TGTGCCAGCAGCGAAGCCGGCCGGAGTGACCAGGCTTTCTTT.

J is TRBJ2-1 and V is TRBV14, with 10 bases aligning to TRBD2. The CDR3 is 16 amino acids. The J segment lost 4 bases and the V segment lost 6 bases, leaving 9 bases of the junction unmatched. Germline V lookup: CDR1 SGHDN, CDR2 FVKESK. The CDR3 here is CASSEVAGGIYNEQFF. In DNA, the CDR3 is TGTGCCAGCAGTGAGGTAGCGGGGGGAATATACAATGAGCAGTTCTTC.

This clone was seen just once. The V gene is TRBV27, the J gene TRBJ2-1, with 7 bases fitting TRBD2. V shed 5 bases and J 7 bases; nucleotides not matched to a gene: 14. The CDR3 runs 16 residues. Germline V gene lookup returns CDR1 MNHEY and CDR2 SMNVEV (reference sequence). The DNA of the CDR3 is TGTGCCAGCAGTCCCCTTAGCGGGCGTGCCTGGAATGAGCAGTTCTTC. Translation gives CASSPLSGRAWNEQFF.

For the CDR3, the DNA is TGCACCAGCAGCCCCTCCAGAATAGCGGGAGAGGGGGATACGCAGTATTTT. This encodes CTSSPSRIAGEGDTQYF. The chain couples TRBV1 to TRBJ2-3; the table's D call, TRBD2, was not checked against the DNA. TRBV1 is assigned pseudogene status. This CDR3 spans 17 amino acids.

V gene TRBV30 combines with J gene TRBJ2-1; possibly TRBD1 for D (6 bases). Germline CDR1 is GTSNPN and CDR2 is SVGIG (reference sequence). The CDR3 has 12 residues. Trimming removed 0 bases from V and 8 bases from J, with 8 bases in between. The CDR3 DNA follows: TGTGCCTGGAGTGTCAGGGGTGATGAGCAGTTCTTC. This gives the protein CAWSVRGDEQFF.

This chain uses TRBV7-9 with TRBJ1-3; D is uncertain. V lost 7 bases, J lost 0 bases, and 13 bases lay in between. CDR3 length equals 15 residues. CDR1 is SEHNR and CDR2 is FQNEAQ in the germline V gene (reference sequence). CDR3: CASTLGGYSGNTIYF. CDR3 nucleotides: TGTGCCAGCACCCTAGGCGGATACTCTGGAAACACCATATATTTT. Together with reference TRBV7-9 and TRBJ1-3, the CDR3 gives the full variable domain: DTGVSQNPRHKITKRGQNVTFRCDPISEHNRLYWYRQTLGQGPEFLTYFQNEAQLEKSRLLSDRFSAERPKGSFSTLEIQRTEQGDSAMYLCASTLGGYSGNTIYFGEGSWLTVV.

Written as DNA, the CDR3 is TGTGCCAGCAGCTTAGATCGGGTGAACTATGGCTACACCTTC. Translating it yields CASSLDRVNYGYTF. The gene calls are TRBV7-8 and TRBJ1-2; D gene unclear. V shed 1 base and J shed 2 bases, with 8 bases lying between them. Looked up from germline, CDR1 is SGHVS and CDR2 is FQNEAQ. The CDR3 sequence is 14 residues long.

This clone has a handful of counts. The gene calls are TRBV5-6 and TRBJ1-2, with D perhaps matching TRBD1 (5 bases). CDR1 is SGHDT and CDR2 is YYEEEE in the germline V gene. V lost 0 bases and J 6 bases, leaving 18 bases between the germline ends. This CDR3 spans 16 amino acids. The CDR3 loop reads CASSLGAGSVVNGYTF. The CDR3 bases are TGTGCCAGCAGCTTGGGGGCAGGGTCCGTGGTAAATGGCTACACCTTC.

The DNA for the CDR3 is TGTGCCAGCAGTGAAGGTCAGGATAACAATGAGCAGTTCTTC. Protein sequence: CASSEGQDNNEQFF. V usage is TRBV25-1 and J usage is TRBJ2-1; no clear D gene. Per germline, CDR1 MGHDK and CDR2 SYGVNS. This CDR3 comprises 14 residues. Trimming pared 2 bases from V and 5 bases from J, leaving 10 bases between.

The chain recombines TRBV14 with TRBJ2-3; 7 nucleotides line up with TRBD2. V lost 3 bases, J lost 2 bases, and 11 bases stayed unmatched. The germline V gene encodes CDR1 SGHDN and CDR2 FVKESK. The CDR3 is made up of 17 amino acids. Written as DNA, the CDR3 is TGTGCCAGCAGCCACCCCTCTAGCGGACCCTTCACAGATACGCAGTATTTT. It encodes CASSHPSSGPFTDTQYF.